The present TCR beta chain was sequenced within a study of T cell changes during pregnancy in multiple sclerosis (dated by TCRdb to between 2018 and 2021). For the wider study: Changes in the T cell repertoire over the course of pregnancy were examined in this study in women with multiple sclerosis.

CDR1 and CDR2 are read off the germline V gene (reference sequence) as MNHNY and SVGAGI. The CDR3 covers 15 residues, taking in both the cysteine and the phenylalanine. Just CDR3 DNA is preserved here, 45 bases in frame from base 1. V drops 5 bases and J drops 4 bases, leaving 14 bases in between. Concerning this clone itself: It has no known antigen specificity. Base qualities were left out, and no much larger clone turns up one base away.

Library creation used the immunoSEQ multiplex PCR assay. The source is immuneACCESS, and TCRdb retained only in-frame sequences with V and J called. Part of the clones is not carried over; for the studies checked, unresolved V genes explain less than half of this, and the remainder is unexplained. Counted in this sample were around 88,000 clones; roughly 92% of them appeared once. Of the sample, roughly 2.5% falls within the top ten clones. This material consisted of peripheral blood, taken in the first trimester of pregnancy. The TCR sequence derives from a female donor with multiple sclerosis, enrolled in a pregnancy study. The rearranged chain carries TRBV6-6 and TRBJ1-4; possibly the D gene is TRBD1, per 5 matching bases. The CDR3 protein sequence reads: CASSPGVGLNEKLFF. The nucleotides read TGTGCCAGCAGTCCGGGGGTAGGCCTTAATGAAAAACTGTTTTTT.